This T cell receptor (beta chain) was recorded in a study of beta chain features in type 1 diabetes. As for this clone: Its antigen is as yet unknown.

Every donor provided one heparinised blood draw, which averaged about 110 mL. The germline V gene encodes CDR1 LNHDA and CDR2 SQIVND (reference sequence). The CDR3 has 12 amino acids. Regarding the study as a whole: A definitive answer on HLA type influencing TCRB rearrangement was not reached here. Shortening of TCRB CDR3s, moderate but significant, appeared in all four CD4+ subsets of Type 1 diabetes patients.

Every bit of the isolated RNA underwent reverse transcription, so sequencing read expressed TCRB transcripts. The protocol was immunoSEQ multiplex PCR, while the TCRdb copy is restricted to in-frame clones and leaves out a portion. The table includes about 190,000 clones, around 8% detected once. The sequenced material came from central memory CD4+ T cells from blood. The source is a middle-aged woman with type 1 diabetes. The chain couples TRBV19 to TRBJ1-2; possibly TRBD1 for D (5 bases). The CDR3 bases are TGTGTCCGACAGCGAGCTAACTATGGCTACACCTTC. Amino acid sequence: CVRQRANYGYTF.